The 29 T cell receptor beta chains listed next were all sequenced from one sample in a study of blood T cell repertoires in COVID-19. Some clones are missing from TCRdb's copy, which holds only in-frame ones; the method was immunoSEQ multiplex PCR. Among roughly 70,000 clones, about 80% were seen once, and the ten largest hold roughly 4.8%. The material sequenced was peripheral blood. These receptors were collected from an older woman with acute or convalescent COVID-19.

This chain joins TRBV2 and TRBJ1-2; D remains ambiguous. With 4 bases removed from V and 8 bases from J, the gap between germline ends came to 11 bases. The CDR3 sequence is 12 residues long. Germline-derived CDR1 and CDR2 are SNHLY and FYNNEI. The DNA for the CDR3 is TGTGCCAGCAGTGTAGTTTCGAGCGGCTACACCTTC. It codes for CASSVVSSGYTF. The variable domain in full, with the rest retrieved from reference TRBV2 and TRBJ1-2, is EPEVTQTPSHQVTQMGQEVILRCVPISNHLYFYWYRQILGQKVEFLVSFYNNEISEKSEIFDDQFSVERPDGSNFTLKIRSTKLEDSAMYFCASSVVSSGYTFGSGTRLTVV.

The rearrangement joins TRBV4-1 to TRBJ2-6; 7 nucleotides agree with TRBD1. This CDR3 spans 19 amino acids. The V gene end was trimmed by 1 base and the J gene end by 2 bases; junction bases not matched to a gene: 11. Germline CDR1 and CDR2: MGHRA and YSYEKL. The CDR3 spells CASSQGYPGQGAGANVLTF. In DNA form, the CDR3 reads TGCGCCAGCAGCCAAGGATACCCGGGGCAGGGGGCTGGGGCCAACGTCCTGACTTTC.

The chain is built from TRBV6-5 and TRBJ1-5; 10 nucleotides match TRBD1. CDR1 is MNHEY and CDR2 is SVGAGI in the germline V gene. Losses at the gene ends were 4 bases for V and 8 bases for J; bases not matched to a gene: 2. This CDR3 has 13 residues. CDR3 DNA: TGTGCCAGCAGTTCGGGACAGGGGAAGCCCCAGCATTTT. It translates to CASSSGQGKPQHF.

This chain joins TRBV7-9 and TRBJ1-1; no reliable D call. This CDR3 has 13 amino acids. CDR1 is SEHNR, CDR2 FQNEAQ, per germline (reference sequence). Trimming stripped 1 base from V and 11 bases from J, with 14 bases between. CDR3 residues: CASSLGGRGGAFF. The CDR3 nucleotides read TGTGCCAGCAGCTTAGGAGGGAGAGGTGGCGCTTTCTTT. Based on the CDR3 plus reference TRBV7-9 and TRBJ1-1, the full variable domain is DTGVSQNPRHKITKRGQNVTFRCDPISEHNRLYWYRQTLGQGPEFLTYFQNEAQLEKSRLLSDRFSAERPKGSFSTLEIQRTEQGDSAMYLCASSLGGRGGAFFGQGTRLTVV.

The rearrangement joins TRBV24-1 to TRBJ2-1; weak D call: TRBD1 (5 bases). The germline V gene encodes CDR1 KGHDR and CDR2 SFDVKD. The V end was cut by 6 bases, the J end by 2 bases, with 10 bases between. The CDR3 consists of 14 residues. For the CDR3, the DNA is TGTGCCACCAGTTCAACAGGAACCTACAATGAGCAGTTCTTC. Its translation: CATSSTGTYNEQFF.

V is TRBV27 and J is TRBJ2-7; TRBD2 might be the D (6 bases). V shed 4 bases and J shed 2 bases, with 9 bases lying between them. CDR1 and CDR2 from the germline V gene are MNHEY and SMNVEV (reference sequence). The CDR3 has 13 residues. The CDR3 coding sequence is TGTGCCAGCAGTTGGCGGGGCCCCTACGAGCAGTACTTC. It codes for CASSWRGPYEQYF.

CDR3 sequence reads: CASSGGGPGTGELFF. CDR3 sequence (DNA): TGCGCCAGCAGTGGGGGGGGGCCAGGCACCGGGGAGCTGTTTTTT. This chain links TRBV10-1 with TRBJ2-2, with D perhaps TRBD2 (7 bases). V lost 4 bases to trimming and J lost 4 bases, with 13 bases between them. CDR1 WNHNN and CDR2 SYGVQD come from the germline V gene (reference sequence). The CDR3 is 15 amino acids.

This clone was counted between two and nine times. This chain links TRBV5-1 with TRBJ2-3, with 10 bases identical to TRBD2. The germline gives CDR1 SGHRS, CDR2 YFSETQ. V lost 6 bases and J lost 2; bases outside the gene matches: 15. CDR3 length: 18 amino acids. The DNA for the CDR3 is TGCGCCAGCAAAATAAATCCTAGCGGGGGAACACACACAGATACGCAGTATTTT. Its protein product is CASKINPSGGTHTDTQYF.

The chain has TRBV6-5 and TRBJ2-5, with TRBD2 identical over 12 bases. The V and J ends lost 6 bases and 7 bases, in that order; junction bases with no gene match: 9. The CDR3 sequence is 15 residues long. CDR1 and CDR2 from the germline V gene are MNHEY and SVGAGI. The CDR3 loop is CASRAGLAGSGTQYF. As DNA, the CDR3 is TGTGCCAGCAGGGCCGGACTAGCGGGGTCAGGGACCCAGTACTTC.

The CDR3 sequence is CSVGDRAPQYF. Written as DNA, the CDR3 is TGCAGCGTTGGAGACAGGGCCCCGCAGTACTTC. The V call is TRBV29-1, the J call TRBJ2-4; 7 bases agree with TRBD1. The CDR3 loop spans 11 amino acids. V was pared by 4 bases and J by 13 bases, with 7 bases of the junction left unmatched. The germline V gene encodes CDR1 SQVTM and CDR2 ANQGSEA. The variable domain in full, completed from reference TRBV29-1 and TRBJ2-4, reads SAVISQKPSRDICQRGTSLTIQCQVDSQVTMMFWYRQQPGQSLTLIATANQGSEATYESGFVIDKFPISRPNLTFSTLTVSNMSPEDSSIYLCSVGDRAPQYFGAGTRLSVL.

The genes are TRBV11-2 and TRBJ2-3, with 9 bases aligning to TRBD2. This CDR3 contains 16 residues. Trimming at V came to 2 bases and at J to 5 bases, leaving 8 bases not matched to a gene. CDR1 and CDR2 (germline): SGHAT, FQNNGV. Here the CDR3 reads CASSLTAGGRGDTQYF. CDR3 in DNA: TGTGCCAGCAGCTTAACCGCGGGGGGGCGGGGAGATACGCAGTATTTT.

This clone was recorded only once. This chain links TRBV15 with TRBJ2-2, with 9 nucleotides matching TRBD2. Germline CDR1 is LNHNV and CDR2 is YYDKDF (reference sequence). Trimming at V came to 6 bases and at J to 10 bases, leaving 6 bases not matched to a gene. The CDR3 runs to 13 residues. In DNA form, the CDR3 reads TGTGCCACCAGATTGGCTAGCGGGATGGAGCTGTTTTTT. It is translated as CATRLASGMELFF. Full variable domain (remainder filled in from reference TRBV15 and TRBJ2-2): DAMVIQNPRYQVTQFGKPVTLSCSQTLNHNVMYWYQQKSSQAPKLLFHYYDKDFNNEADTPDNFQSRRPNTSFCFLDIRSPGLGDTAMYLCATRLASGMELFFGEGSRLTVL.

The rearrangement joins TRBV6-5 to TRBJ2-7; 8 bases are a match to TRBD1. Germline-derived CDR1 and CDR2 are MNHEY and SVGAGI. V lost 0 bases and J lost 5; bases outside the gene matches: 6. The CDR3 totals 15 residues. In DNA, the CDR3 is TGTGCCAGCAGTTACTCAGGACAGGGAGTCCACGAGCAGTACTTC. Translating it yields CASSYSGQGVHEQYF.

The chain employs TRBV6-1 and TRBJ1-5, with D possibly matching TRBD1 (5 bases). The V end lost 2 bases, the J end lost 1 base, and 18 bases lay between the germline ends. Germline V gives CDR1 MNHNS, CDR2 SASEGT. The CDR3 has 18 residues. In nucleotides, the CDR3 is TGTGCCAGCAGTGAAACGGCAGGGTATTATGGAAGCAATCAGCCCCAGCATTTT. It encodes CASSETAGYYGSNQPQHF.

The J gene is TRBJ1-1, the V gene TRBV30; D is ambiguous. CDR1 GTSNPN and CDR2 SVGIG come from the germline V gene (reference sequence). Trimming removed 4 bases at V and 1 base at J, with 10 bases between. The CDR3 loop spans 13 amino acids. CDR3 loop: CAWTANRNTEAFF. For the CDR3, the DNA is TGTGCCTGGACCGCTAACCGGAACACTGAAGCTTTCTTT.

This clone was counted a few times. The V gene is TRBV6-4, the J gene TRBJ2-1, with TRBD1 matching 7 bases. Germline V CDR1 and CDR2: MRHNA, SNTAGT. With 1 base clipped from V and 12 bases from J, the junction kept 6 bases outside the gene matches. This CDR3 has 13 residues. This CDR3 reads CASSDLGGYSQFF. In DNA, the CDR3 is TGTGCCAGCAGTGACTTAGGGGGCTATTCGCAGTTCTTC.

In this sample, this clone turned up a few times. CDR3 residues: CASSLVGNQPQHF. The CDR3 bases are TGTGCCAGCAGTTTAGTCGGGAACCAGCCCCAGCATTTT. The chain employs TRBV27 and TRBJ1-5; no clear D gene. V lost 2 bases and J 7 bases, leaving 9 bases between the germline ends. Germline V gives CDR1 MNHEY, CDR2 SMNVEV (reference sequence). This CDR3 has 13 residues.

The rearrangement links TRBV12-3 or TRBV12-4 to TRBJ1-2; D is possibly TRBD1 (6 bases). Trimming shortened V by 0 bases and J by 8 bases, and 10 bases separated the two germline ends. The CDR3 is 13 residues long. The CDR3 DNA follows: TGTGCCAGCAGTTTAGCAGGGGGTTGGGGCTACACCTTC. This sequence encodes CASSLAGGWGYTF.

In this sample, this clone turned up a few times. The chain joins TRBV19 to TRBJ1-3; 7 bases line up with TRBD1. CDR1 and CDR2 (germline): LNHDA, SQIVND (reference sequence). Unmatched junction bases numbered 2, after V lost 5 bases and J lost 4 bases. The CDR3 loop spans 13 amino acids. The CDR3 protein is CASSAGQGNTIYF. For the CDR3, the DNA is TGTGCCAGTAGTGCGGGACAGGGAAACACCATATATTTT.

This rearrangement joins TRBV2 to TRBJ2-7; TRBD1 is a possible D gene (6 bases). CDR1 and CDR2 from the germline V gene are SNHLY and FYNNEI. The CDR3 consists of 12 residues. The V and J ends lost 6 bases and 3 bases respectively, with 9 bases between them. CDR3 nucleotide sequence: TGTGCCAGCAGGGACAGAGGCTACGAGCAGTACTTC. Amino acids: CASRDRGYEQYF.

The genes are TRBV6-5 and TRBJ1-5, with TRBD1 as a possible D gene (6 bases). Trimming shortened V by 7 bases and J by 0 bases, and 13 bases separated the two germline ends. The germline gives CDR1 MNHEY, CDR2 SVGAGI. The CDR3 is made up of 15 amino acids. The CDR3 DNA reads TGTGCCAGCACCCTGGGGGCCAATAGCAATCAGCCCCAGCATTTT. Amino acid sequence: CASTLGANSNQPQHF.

V gene TRBV5-6 combines with J gene TRBJ1-5, with D hard to call. V lost 4 bases and J 6 bases, leaving 8 bases between the germline ends. The CDR3 runs to 12 residues. Per germline, CDR1 SGHDT and CDR2 YYEEEE. This CDR3 reads CASSTFAQPQHF. The CDR3 bases are TGTGCCAGCAGCACATTTGCTCAGCCCCAGCATTTT.

The chain uses TRBV11-2 and TRBJ1-2; 9 bases agree with TRBD1. J lost 4 bases, V lost 1 base, and 4 bases had no gene match. The CDR3 length is 15 residues. Germline CDR1 and CDR2: SGHAT and FQNNGV. The DNA of the CDR3 is TGTGCCAGCAGCTTAGCCGGGACAGGGCGCTATGGCTACACCTTC. The encoded protein is CASSLAGTGRYGYTF.

The rearrangement joins TRBV6-1 to TRBJ1-2; possible D gene TRBD1, 5 bases. The CDR3 runs to 15 residues. Germline V CDR1 and CDR2: MNHNS, SASEGT. V lost 1 base to trimming and J lost 4 bases, with 13 bases between them. CDR3 DNA sequence: TGTGCCAGCAGTGAAGATCCGGGGGAAGCCTATGGCTACACCTTC. Translating gives CASSEDPGEAYGYTF.

V and J are TRBV3-1 (or the pseudogene TRBV3-2) and TRBJ1-2, with TRBD1 identical over 7 bases. Germline V gene lookup returns CDR1 LGHDT and CDR2 YNNKEL (reference sequence). V was pared by 2 bases and J by 8 bases, with 14 bases of the junction left unmatched. CDR3 length: 16 amino acids. Here the CDR3 reads CASSQPATKGGLGYTF. CDR3 sequence (DNA): TGTGCCAGCAGCCAACCTGCGACGAAAGGGGGCTTAGGCTACACCTTC.

The chain couples TRBV5-8 to TRBJ1-3; no clear D. Trimming cost V 4 bases and J 0 bases, with 20 bases left between them. Germline CDR1 SGHTS, CDR2 YDEGEE. The CDR3 has 18 amino acids. CDR3 bases: TGTGCCAGCAGCAATGCTCCCAAACGAGGCTTCTCTGGAAACACCATATATTTT. This translates into CASSNAPKRGFSGNTIYF.

V usage is TRBV5-1 and J usage is TRBJ2-3; 11 positions match TRBD1. J was trimmed by 6 bases and V by 4 bases; bases with no gene match: 4. The CDR3 extends over 14 amino acids. Germline lookup yields CDR1 SGHRS and CDR2 YFSETQ. In nucleotides, the CDR3 is TGCGCCAGCAGCCCGGGACAGGGGGACGATACGCAGTATTTT. Translation: CASSPGQGDDTQYF.

V and J are TRBV12-3 or TRBV12-4 and TRBJ1-1, with a weak D call TRBD1 (6 bases). This CDR3 has 13 amino acids. Deletions cut 5 bases from V and 8 bases from J, with 15 bases between. In DNA, the CDR3 is TGTGCCAGCAGTGTCCCGCCCGGGACAGAAGCTTTCTTT. This sequence encodes CASSVPPGTEAFF.

The rearrangement uses TRBV6-6 and TRBJ1-2; D may be TRBD1 (6 bases). CDR1 MNHNY and CDR2 SVGAGI come from the germline V gene (reference sequence). The CDR3 runs 14 residues. Trimming removed 6 bases at V and 8 bases at J, with 19 bases between. In nucleotides, the CDR3 is TGTGCCAGCAGCCCGCGGGGGCCACCGGGCGGCTACACCTTC. This codes for CASSPRGPPGGYTF.